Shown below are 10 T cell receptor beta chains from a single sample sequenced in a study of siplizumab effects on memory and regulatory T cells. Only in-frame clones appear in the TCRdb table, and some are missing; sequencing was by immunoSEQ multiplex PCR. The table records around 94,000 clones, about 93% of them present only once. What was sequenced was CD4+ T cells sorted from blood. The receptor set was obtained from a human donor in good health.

The chain's CDR3 is CASRGTGASWQFF. The CDR3 region has the DNA TGTGCCAGCAGGGGGACAGGGGCTAGTTGGCAGTTCTTC. The V and J genes are TRBV6-1 and TRBJ2-1, with 10 bases identical to TRBD1. Germline-derived CDR1 and CDR2 are MNHNS and SASEGT. The junction had 8 bases not matched to a gene; V was cut back by 6 bases and J by 12 bases. The CDR3 is made up of 13 amino acids.

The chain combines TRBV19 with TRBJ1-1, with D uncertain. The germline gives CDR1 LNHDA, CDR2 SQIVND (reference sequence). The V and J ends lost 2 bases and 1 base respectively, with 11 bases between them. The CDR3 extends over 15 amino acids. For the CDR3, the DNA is TGTGCCAGTAGTATAACGACGGTTAGGAACACTGAAGCTTTCTTT. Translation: CASSITTVRNTEAFF. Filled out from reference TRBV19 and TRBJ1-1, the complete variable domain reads DGGITQSPKYLFRKEGQNVTLSCEQNLNHDAMYWYRQDPGQGLRLIYYSQIVNDFQKGDIAEGYSVSREKKESFPLTVTSAQKNPTAFYLCASSITTVRNTEAFFGQGTRLTVV.

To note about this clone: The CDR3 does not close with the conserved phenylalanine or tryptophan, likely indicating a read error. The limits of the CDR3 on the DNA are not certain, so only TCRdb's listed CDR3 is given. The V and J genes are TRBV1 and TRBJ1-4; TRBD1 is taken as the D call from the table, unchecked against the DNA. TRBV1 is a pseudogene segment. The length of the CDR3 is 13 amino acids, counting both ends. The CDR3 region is CTSSQRGGQGAAS.

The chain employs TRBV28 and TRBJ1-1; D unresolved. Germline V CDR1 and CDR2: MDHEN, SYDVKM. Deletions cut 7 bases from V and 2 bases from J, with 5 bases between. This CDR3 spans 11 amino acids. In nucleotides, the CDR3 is TGTGCCAGCAAGCAAAACACTGAAGCTTTCTTT. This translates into CASKQNTEAFF.

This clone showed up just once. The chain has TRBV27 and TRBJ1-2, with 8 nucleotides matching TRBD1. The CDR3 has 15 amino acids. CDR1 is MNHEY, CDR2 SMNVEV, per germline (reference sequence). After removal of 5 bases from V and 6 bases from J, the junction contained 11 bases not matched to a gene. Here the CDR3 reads CASSMDRAILHGYTF. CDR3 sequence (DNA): TGTGCCAGCAGTATGGACAGGGCCATCCTTCATGGCTACACCTTC.

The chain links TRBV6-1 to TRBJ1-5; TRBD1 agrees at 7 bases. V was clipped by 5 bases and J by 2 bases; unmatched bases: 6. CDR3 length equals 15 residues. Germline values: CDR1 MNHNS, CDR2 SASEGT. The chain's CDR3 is CASSTGAIGNQPQHF. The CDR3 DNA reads TGTGCCAGCAGTACAGGGGCTATTGGCAATCAGCCCCAGCATTTT.

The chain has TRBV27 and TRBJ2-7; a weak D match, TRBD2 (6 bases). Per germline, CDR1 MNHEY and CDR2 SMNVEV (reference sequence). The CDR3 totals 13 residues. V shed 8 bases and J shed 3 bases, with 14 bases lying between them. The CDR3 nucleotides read TGTGCCAGCGGAACCGGGACTTACTACGAGCAGTACTTC. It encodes CASGTGTYYEQYF.

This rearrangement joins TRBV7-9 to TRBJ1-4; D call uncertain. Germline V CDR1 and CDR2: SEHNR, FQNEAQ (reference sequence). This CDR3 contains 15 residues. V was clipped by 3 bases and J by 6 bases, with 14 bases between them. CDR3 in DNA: TGTGCCAGCAGCTTTTCGAGGACGAGGGATGAAAAACTGTTTTTT. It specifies CASSFSRTRDEKLFF. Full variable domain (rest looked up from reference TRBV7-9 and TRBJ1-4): DTGVSQNPRHKITKRGQNVTFRCDPISEHNRLYWYRQTLGQGPEFLTYFQNEAQLEKSRLLSDRFSAERPKGSFSTLEIQRTEQGDSAMYLCASSFSRTRDEKLFFGSGTQLSVL.

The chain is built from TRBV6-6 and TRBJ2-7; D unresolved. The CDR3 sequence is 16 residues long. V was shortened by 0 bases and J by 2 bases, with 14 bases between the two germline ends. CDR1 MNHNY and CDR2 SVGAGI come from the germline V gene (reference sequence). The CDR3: CASSYSSHGAAYEQYF. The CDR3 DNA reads TGTGCCAGCAGTTACTCATCCCACGGAGCTGCCTACGAGCAGTACTTC.

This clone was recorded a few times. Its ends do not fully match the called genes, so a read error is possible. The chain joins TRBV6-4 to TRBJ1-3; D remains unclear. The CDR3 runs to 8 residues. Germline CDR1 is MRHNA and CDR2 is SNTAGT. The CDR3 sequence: CASREGHF. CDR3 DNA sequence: TGTGCCAGCAGAGAGGGCCATTTT.